This TCR beta chain was recorded in a study of T cell responses to AZD1222 COVID-19 vaccine. General study findings and limits: Repertoire collection took place solely once the T cell response had peaked. Two AZD1222 doses significantly raised spike-specific TCR breadth and depth over controls. Most donors were white British and more were female, and clonal diversity was possibly underestimated.

With regard to this clone: As yet, its antigen is unknown.

The method was immunoSEQ multiplex PCR; TCRdb's version includes in-frame clones alone and lacks a portion of them. The data contain about 130,000 clones, more than 70% of them singletons. Analysis merged second doses at about 4 or about 12 weeks. V was cut by 0 bases and J by 2 bases, with 11 bases left in between. The CDR3 has 15 residues. The germline gives CDR1 SGHRS, CDR2 YFSETQ. The source was peripheral blood, collected 28 days after the second AZD1222 dose. The chain couples TRBV5-1 to TRBJ1-1; perhaps TRBD1 as D (6 bases). The receptor was isolated from an adult who received the AZD1222 COVID-19 vaccine. The CDR3 sequence is CASSLDGTYNTEAFF. DNA of the CDR3: TGCGCCAGCAGCTTGGATGGGACATATAACACTGAAGCTTTCTTT. Full variable domain (missing parts from reference TRBV5-1 and TRBJ1-1): KAGVTQTPRYLIKTRGQQVTLSCSPISGHRSVSWYQQTPGQGLQFLFEYFSETQRNKGNFPGRFSGRQFSNSRSEMNVSTLELGDSALYLCASSLDGTYNTEAFFGQGTRLTVV.